One and the same sample provided the 3 T cell receptor beta chains below, sequenced in a study of cytomegalovirus exposure and HLA in healthy donors (dated by TCRdb to the late 2010s). Library preparation used the immunoSEQ multiplex PCR assay. The multiplex PCR relied on a mix of 60 forward primers for TCR Vbeta segments and 13 reverse primers for TCR Jbeta segments. TCRdb provides this immuneACCESS table in a form limited to in-frame rearrangements. Some clones are lacking; in checked studies, under half of them reflect an unresolved V gene, and why the rest are absent is not known. The sample contains approximately 190,000 clones, more than 65% of them found a single time. The ten largest clones represent over 3.5% of the sample. Specimen: PBMCs. The receptors shown here come from a man over 45 in good health and CMV-seronegative.

The gene calls are TRBV10-3 and TRBJ2-7, with 9 bases fitting TRBD2. The V and J ends lost 0 bases and 1 base, in that order; junction bases with no gene match: 1. Per germline, CDR1 ENHRY and CDR2 SYGVKD. This CDR3 has 15 residues. This CDR3 reads CAISESTSGSYEQYF. The CDR3, as DNA: TGTGCCATCAGTGAGTCTACTAGCGGGTCCTACGAGCAGTACTTC.

This clone was seen a single time. The genes are TRBV11-2 and TRBJ1-1; a possible D gene is TRBD1 (6 bases). V was cut by 2 bases and J by 3 bases, with 16 bases left in between. CDR3 length equals 16 residues. Germline V gene sequence: CDR1 SGHAT, CDR2 FQNNGV. The DNA for the CDR3 is TGTGCCAGCAGCTTAACGGCAGCCAAGGGGGACACTGAAGCTTTCTTT. Translating gives CASSLTAAKGDTEAFF.

The chain combines TRBV5-5 with TRBJ2-7; a possible D gene is TRBD1 (5 bases). This CDR3 has 13 residues. The V end was cut by 0 bases, the J end by 2 bases, with 6 bases between. Per the germline V gene, CDR1 is SGHKS and CDR2 is YYEKEE (reference sequence). The CDR3 DNA reads TGTGCCAGCAGCTTGGCCAGGGCCTACGAGCAGTACTTC. It encodes CASSLARAYEQYF.